This T cell receptor beta chain was profiled in a study of cytomegalovirus exposure and HLA in healthy donors. Notes on the study in general: Later analysis demonstrated an association between a missense DCLRE1C variant and TCR beta V- and J-gene trimming.

This clone was counted only a few times. Its specificity is not known. Primers: 60 Vbeta forward and 13 Jbeta reverse. Assay used: immunoSEQ multiplex PCR; TCRdb lists only in-frame clones, some missing. The sample has 100,000 to 120,000 clones, about four fifths seen once. This TCR came from a man aged 25-40 years in good health and CMV-seronegative. What was sequenced was PBMCs.

The CDR3 here is CASSRNSGHTEAFF. DNA for the CDR3: TGTGCCAGCTCACGTAACAGTGGTCACACTGAAGCTTTCTTT. V gene TRBV18 combines with J gene TRBJ1-1, with D uncertain. The germline V and J ends were trimmed by 4 bases and 3 bases, with 12 bases remaining between them. CDR1 is KGHSH and CDR2 is LQKENI in the germline V gene. The CDR3 length is 14 residues.